A single sample gave rise to the 14 T cell receptor beta chains below, sequenced in a study of shared clonotypes between healthy human individuals. TCRdb's copy holds only in-frame clones and misses some; the assay was immunoSEQ multiplex PCR. Of about 710,000 clones listed, about three quarters were seen once; the top ten hold about 1.8%. Sequences were obtained from memory CD4+ T cells sorted from blood. The subset denotes: CD45RA-negative fraction. These receptors all stem from a woman in her thirties in good health.

The J gene is TRBJ2-1, the V gene TRBV25-1, with D perhaps matching TRBD2 (6 bases). Germline-derived CDR1 and CDR2 are MGHDK and SYGVNS. V shed 1 base and J shed 0 bases, with 16 bases lying between them. The CDR3 consists of 18 residues. The CDR3 protein is CASSEFHLAQSSYNEQFF. The CDR3 nucleotides read TGTGCCAGCAGTGAATTTCATCTAGCGCAGAGCTCCTACAATGAGCAGTTCTTC.

There are a few counts of this clone. The rearrangement links TRBV27 to TRBJ2-1; D is ambiguous. Trimming stripped 0 bases from V and 0 bases from J, with 6 bases between. There are 15 residues in the CDR3. CDR1 and CDR2 (germline): MNHEY, SMNVEV (reference sequence). For the CDR3, the DNA is TGTGCCAGCAGTTTATCATGGGGCTCCTACAATGAGCAGTTCTTC. Translating gives CASSLSWGSYNEQFF.

This clone came up many times. CDR3 amino acids: CASRRDWDGYTF. CDR3 bases: TGTGCCAGCAGGAGGGATTGGGATGGCTACACCTTC. The rearrangement joins TRBV2 to TRBJ1-2; unclear D gene. V was clipped by 6 bases and J by 6 bases, with 11 bases between them. CDR3 length: 12 amino acids. Germline loops: CDR1 SNHLY, CDR2 FYNNEI.

A few counts support this clone. The chain carries TRBV7-3 and TRBJ2-5; D unclear. V lost 4 bases and J lost 3, with 12 bases in between. This CDR3 is built from 14 residues. Germline V lookup: CDR1 SGHTA, CDR2 FQGTGA. In DNA, the CDR3 is TGTGCCAGCAGCTCGGACGCTGGGGAAGAGACCCAGTACTTC. Amino acids: CASSSDAGEETQYF.

DNA for the CDR3: TGTGCCAGCAGCATGAGCACAGATACGCAGTATTTT. Translating it yields CASSMSTDTQYF. This chain joins TRBV5-4 and TRBJ2-3; D not resolved. Germline CDR1 SGHNT, CDR2 YYREEE (reference sequence). This CDR3 spans 12 amino acids. The germline V and J ends were trimmed by 4 bases and 0 bases, with 3 bases remaining between them.

V gene TRBV5-1 combines with J gene TRBJ1-2, with 12 positions matching TRBD1. There are 15 residues in the CDR3. Germline V gene sequence: CDR1 SGHRS, CDR2 YFSETQ. The junction had 6 bases not matched to a gene; V was cut back by 1 base and J by 8 bases. CDR3 in DNA: TGCGCCAGCAGCTTGTATCTGGGACAGGGGGCCGGCTACACCTTC. Amino acids: CASSLYLGQGAGYTF.

The V and J genes are TRBV19 and TRBJ1-2; D is undetermined. The V and J ends lost 7 bases and 7 bases respectively, with 16 bases between them. The CDR3 runs 13 residues. Germline V lookup: CDR1 LNHDA, CDR2 SQIVND (reference sequence). CDR3 sequence (DNA): TGTGCCAGTAACGGCGGCCCAGGTGGTGGCTACACCTTC. Encoded protein: CASNGGPGGGYTF.

V gene TRBV5-5 combines with J gene TRBJ1-2, with D tentatively TRBD1 (5 bases). This CDR3 has 18 amino acids. In germline, CDR1 is SGHKS, CDR2 YYEKEE (reference sequence). V lost 0 bases and J 0 bases, leaving 18 bases between the germline ends. CDR3 in DNA: TGTGCCAGCAGCTTGGTGGGACTCCAAGCGGGGACTAACTATGGCTACACCTTC. Encoded protein: CASSLVGLQAGTNYGYTF. Full variable domain (remainder filled in from reference TRBV5-5 and TRBJ1-2): DAGVTQSPTHLIKTRGQQVTLRCSPISGHKSVSWYQQVLGQGPQFIFQYYEKEERGRGNFPDRFSARQFPNYSSELNVNALLLGDSALYLCASSLVGLQAGTNYGYTFGSGTRLTVV.

This chain connects TRBV30 to TRBJ2-7, with 10 bases fitting TRBD1. Germline V gene lookup returns CDR1 GTSNPN and CDR2 SVGIG (reference sequence). The CDR3 extends over 14 amino acids. After removal of 5 bases from V and 5 bases from J, the junction contained 9 bases not matched to a gene. The CDR3 region has the DNA TGTGCCTGGGGGACAGGGGTGGGTGGTGACGAGCAGTACTTC. This codes for CAWGTGVGGDEQYF.

The chain carries TRBV18 and TRBJ2-7; D is perhaps TRBD2 (5 bases). Looked up from germline, CDR1 is KGHSH and CDR2 is LQKENI. Trimming cost V 2 bases and J 3 bases, with 20 bases left between them. This CDR3 is 17 amino acids long. The CDR3 is CASSPSPEGSSGYEQYF. DNA of the CDR3: TGTGCCAGCTCACCAAGCCCTGAGGGTAGTAGTGGCTACGAGCAGTACTTC.

This rearrangement joins TRBV9 to TRBJ2-6, with 8 bases that match TRBD1. Germline CDR1 SGDLS, CDR2 YYNGEE. This CDR3 has 17 amino acids. The ends lost 4 bases at V and 0 bases at J; junction bases unmatched: 6. The DNA for the CDR3 is TGTGCCAGCAGCACACGGGACAGGTACTCTGGGGCCAACGTCCTGACTTTC. Amino acids: CASSTRDRYSGANVLTF.

The chain couples TRBV7-3 to TRBJ1-3, with 10 bases aligning to TRBD1. J lost 2 bases, V lost 5 bases, and 6 bases had no gene match. Germline lookup yields CDR1 SGHTA and CDR2 FQGTGA. The CDR3 covers 16 residues. CDR3 in DNA: TGTGCCAGCAGCCTAGGACAGGGGGGAGCTGGAAACACCATATATTTT. Its protein product is CASSLGQGGAGNTIYF.

V usage is TRBV28 and J usage is TRBJ2-3, with 8 bases identical to TRBD2. This CDR3 region has 15 residues. CDR1 and CDR2 from the germline V gene are MDHEN and SYDVKM. V was clipped by 5 bases and J by 13 bases; unmatched bases: 17. CDR3: CASSPAEGAGDPEYF. DNA of the CDR3: TGTGCCAGCAGTCCCGCCGAGGGAGCGGGAGATCCAGAGTATTTT.

The rearrangement joins TRBV14 to TRBJ1-5; 8 bases fit TRBD1. This CDR3 contains 19 residues. V lost 0 bases and J lost 0; bases outside the gene matches: 10. From germline, CDR1 is SGHDN and CDR2 FVKESK. CDR3: CASSQEGRQGNYSNQPQHF. The CDR3 DNA sequence: TGTGCCAGCAGCCAAGAAGGTCGACAGGGGAATTATAGCAATCAGCCCCAGCATTTT. Looking up the rest from reference TRBV14 and TRBJ1-5 gives the full variable domain: EAGVTQFPSHSVIEKGQTVTLRCDPISGHDNLYWYRRVMGKEIKFLLHFVKESKQDESGMPNNRFLAERTGGTYSTLKVQPAELEDSGVYFCASSQEGRQGNYSNQPQHFGDGTRLSIL.